Presented here are 25 T cell receptor beta chains from one specimen sequenced in a study of human thymus T cells. Produced via immunoSEQ multiplex PCR; TCRdb's table is partial and in-frame only. In the table there are about 50,000 clones, about 95% of which are singletons. The sample taken for sequencing was blood. The receptor source for this set is a girl under three years old with a congenital heart defect but otherwise immunologically healthy.

The chain carries TRBV5-4 and TRBJ2-1, with 11 bases aligning to TRBD2. The germline V gene has CDR1 SGHNT and CDR2 YYREEE (reference sequence). The V gene end was trimmed by 4 bases and the J gene end by 7 bases; junction bases not matched to a gene: 19. The length of the CDR3 is 19 residues. As DNA, the CDR3 is TGTGCCAGCAGCCCACAATTGGGGCTAGCGGGAGGTAAGGGTAATGAGCAGTTCTTC. Amino acid sequence: CASSPQLGLAGGKGNEQFF.

The gene calls are TRBV5-1 and TRBJ2-3, with D perhaps TRBD1 or TRBD2 (5 bases each). The germline V gene has CDR1 SGHRS and CDR2 YFSETQ. The ends were cut back, 4 bases at V and 0 bases at J, with 15 bases in the middle. The length of the CDR3 is 16 residues. In nucleotides, the CDR3 is TGCGCCAGCAGCCCCTTTGGGACCGGGAGCACAGATACGCAGTATTTT. It translates to CASSPFGTGSTDTQYF.

The chain carries TRBV18 and TRBJ1-1, with D possibly matching TRBD1 (5 bases). The V gene lost 11 bases and the J gene lost 1 base, with 14 bases spanning the gap. Germline values: CDR1 KGHSH, CDR2 LQKENI. CDR3 size: 13 residues. CDR3 amino acids: CAGTNGGNTEAFF. Written as DNA, the CDR3 is TGTGCCGGAACTAACGGGGGGAACACTGAAGCTTTCTTT.

This clone was detected only once. The genes are TRBV27 and TRBJ2-3; 7 nucleotides agree with TRBD2. V gave up 2 bases and J gave up 5 bases; unmatched junction bases: 4. The length of the CDR3 is 14 residues. The germline V gene encodes CDR1 MNHEY and CDR2 SMNVEV (reference sequence). CDR3 sequence: CASSLAGVGDTQYF. CDR3 nucleotides: TGTGCCAGCAGTTTAGCGGGAGTGGGAGATACGCAGTATTTT.

The rearrangement joins TRBV5-1 to TRBJ1-1, with 10 bases identical to TRBD1. V gave up 4 bases and J gave up 2 bases; unmatched junction bases: 14. CDR1 is SGHRS and CDR2 is YFSETQ in the germline V gene. This CDR3 spans 18 amino acids. The CDR3 loop is CASSRADRGRLANTEAFF. The CDR3 bases are TGCGCCAGCAGCCGCGCCGACAGGGGGCGCTTAGCTAACACTGAAGCTTTCTTT.

J is TRBJ2-7 and V is TRBV2; possible D gene TRBD2, 6 bases. Trimming cost V 9 bases and J 4 bases, with 16 bases left between them. Germline CDR1 SNHLY, CDR2 FYNNEI. CDR3 size: 13 residues. The CDR3 DNA sequence: TGTGCCAGTTACCTAGCGACCCCATACGAGCAGTACTTC. Translation gives CASYLATPYEQYF.

The chain recombines TRBV30 with TRBJ2-5; D uncertain. The germline V gene encodes CDR1 GTSNPN and CDR2 SVGIG (reference sequence). V was clipped by 2 bases and J by 10 bases, with 17 bases between them. This CDR3 has 13 residues. The CDR3 region is CAWSPLQWGDQYF. The CDR3 DNA reads TGTGCCTGGAGTCCTCTGCAGTGGGGTGACCAGTACTTC.

The rearrangement uses TRBV4-2 and TRBJ2-7; no definite D call. Trimming stripped 1 base from V and 5 bases from J, with 3 bases between. The CDR3 is 11 amino acids. Germline CDR1 is LGHNA and CDR2 is YNFKEQ. The DNA for the CDR3 is TGTGCCAGCAGCCAAGGTCACGAGCAGTACTTC. Translation gives CASSQGHEQYF.

The chain carries TRBV2 and TRBJ1-1; 7 nucleotides agree with TRBD1. The CDR3 runs to 15 residues. V shed 6 bases, J shed 1 base, and the junction held 8 bases outside the gene matches. Germline CDR1 is SNHLY and CDR2 is FYNNEI. The CDR3 loop is CASRGNYRGNTEAFF. The CDR3 DNA is TGTGCCAGCAGGGGGAACTACAGGGGGAACACTGAAGCTTTCTTT.

Written as DNA, the CDR3 is TGTGCCAGCAGGGACAGCCCCTACGAGCAGTACTTC. Translating it yields CASRDSPYEQYF. The chain carries TRBV27 and TRBJ2-7, with D possibly matching TRBD1 (6 bases). CDR1 MNHEY and CDR2 SMNVEV come from the germline V gene (reference sequence). The CDR3 is 12 amino acids. Deletions cut 6 bases from V and 2 bases from J, with 8 bases between.

This sequence joins TRBV19 and TRBJ2-1; 8 nucleotides match TRBD2. The CDR3 totals 14 residues. CDR1 and CDR2 from the germline V gene are LNHDA and SQIVND (reference sequence). Trimming at V came to 3 bases and at J to 6 bases, leaving 4 bases not matched to a gene. CDR3 protein: CASSIVSGINEQFF. In DNA form, the CDR3 reads TGTGCCAGTAGTATTGTTAGCGGGATCAATGAGCAGTTCTTC.

The chain uses TRBV6-5 and TRBJ2-7, with a tentative D call TRBD1 (6 bases). Germline CDR1 is MNHEY and CDR2 is SVGAGI. V shed 5 bases and J shed 1 base, with 9 bases lying between them. CDR3 length: 13 amino acids. CDR3 region: CASSRDRSYEQYF. Written as DNA, the CDR3 is TGTGCCAGCAGTCGAGACAGGTCCTACGAGCAGTACTTC.

The V call is TRBV15, the J call TRBJ1-1; 11 bases line up with TRBD1. CDR3 length equals 16 residues. Per the germline V gene, CDR1 is LNHNV and CDR2 is YYDKDF (reference sequence). V trimming: 1 base; J trimming: 4 bases; junction bases outside the gene matches: 5. The chain's CDR3 is CATSRGDRGRSTEAFF. The CDR3, as DNA: TGTGCCACCAGCAGAGGGGACAGGGGGAGAAGCACTGAAGCTTTCTTT.

The gene calls are TRBV19 and TRBJ2-3; D uncertain. This CDR3 spans 13 amino acids. Germline lookup yields CDR1 LNHDA and CDR2 SQIVND (reference sequence). The V end lost 2 bases, the J end lost 6 bases, and 9 bases lay between the germline ends. The CDR3 loop reads CASSIPAADTQYF. CDR3 bases: TGTGCCAGTAGTATACCCGCGGCGGATACGCAGTATTTT.

This chain uses TRBV4-1 with TRBJ2-3; TRBD2 agrees at 8 bases. The germline gives CDR1 MGHRA, CDR2 YSYEKL. The trim removed 1 base at V and 5 bases at J, leaving 8 bases unmatched. CDR3 length equals 16 residues. CDR3 protein: CASSQAPGGGGDTQYF. For the CDR3, the DNA is TGCGCCAGCAGCCAAGCCCCGGGAGGGGGAGGAGATACGCAGTATTTT.

The chain is built from TRBV5-1 and TRBJ2-1, with D possibly called TRBD1 or TRBD2 (5 bases each). Germline assignment: CDR1 SGHRS and CDR2 YFSETQ. The CDR3 runs to 14 residues. V was pared by 2 bases and J by 5 bases, with 11 bases between. This CDR3 reads CASSFVGRHNEQFF. CDR3 bases: TGCGCCAGCAGCTTCGTGGGACGCCACAATGAGCAGTTCTTC.

As DNA, the CDR3 is TGTGCCAGCAGCGGGAGCCTAGCTCAAGAGACCCAGTACTTC. It translates to CASSGSLAQETQYF. This sequence joins TRBV2 and TRBJ2-5; perhaps TRBD2 as D (6 bases). V lost 6 bases, J lost 2 bases, and 13 bases lay in between. The CDR3 is 14 amino acids. Germline V gene lookup returns CDR1 SNHLY and CDR2 FYNNEI. Filled out from reference TRBV2 and TRBJ2-5, the complete variable domain reads EPEVTQTPSHQVTQMGQEVILRCVPISNHLYFYWYRQILGQKVEFLVSFYNNEISEKSEIFDDQFSVERPDGSNFTLKIRSTKLEDSAMYFCASSGSLAQETQYFGPGTRLLVL.

The chain carries TRBV7-2 and TRBJ2-5, with 8 bases lining up with TRBD1. Trimming removed 3 bases from V and 4 bases from J; junction bases left unmatched: 10. This CDR3 comprises 16 residues. The V gene's germline CDR1 is SGHTA and CDR2 FQGNSA. This CDR3 reads CASSFDRTGRLETQYF. CDR3 DNA: TGTGCCAGCAGCTTTGACAGGACAGGGAGGTTAGAGACCCAGTACTTC.

This chain links TRBV25-1 with TRBJ1-1; D gene uncertain. CDR1 and CDR2 (germline): MGHDK, SYGVNS. This CDR3 is built from 14 residues. Trimming removed 3 bases at V and 7 bases at J, with 15 bases between. CDR3 DNA sequence: TGTGCCAGCAGTGACTGGAGAATACGGGGTGAAGCTTTCTTT. Translation: CASSDWRIRGEAFF.

The chain has TRBV7-9 and TRBJ2-1; 8 bases line up with TRBD2. The CDR3 has 17 amino acids. Germline CDR1 SEHNR, CDR2 FQNEAQ (reference sequence). V dropped 1 base and J dropped 8; count of bases not matched to a gene: 13. CDR3 DNA sequence: TGTGCCAGCAGCTTAGGGGCCTCCGGGACTAGTCTAGATGAGCAGTTCTTC. Its protein product is CASSLGASGTSLDEQFF.

This chain connects TRBV21-1 to TRBJ2-2; the D segment call TRBD2 is taken from the table without a DNA check. TRBV21-1 is given as a pseudogene. This CDR3 spans 17 amino acids. The CDR3 spells CASSKVEAGDRGGELFF. CDR3 bases: TGTGCCAGCAGCAAAGTGGAAGCGGGAGATAGGGGCGGGGAGCTGTTTTTT.

The chain combines TRBV4-1 with TRBJ2-2; the D gene is possibly TRBD1 (6 bases). The CDR3 runs 17 residues. Trimming removed 1 base from V and 5 bases from J, with 17 bases in between. CDR1 and CDR2 from the germline V gene are MGHRA and YSYEKL. The DNA for the CDR3 is TGCGCCAGCAGCCAAGGTGTAAAAGGGGGAACAACCGGGGAGCTGTTTTTT. Its protein is CASSQGVKGGTTGELFF.

The chain combines TRBV5-1 with TRBJ1-1; no clear D gene. Germline values: CDR1 SGHRS, CDR2 YFSETQ. The CDR3 consists of 17 residues. Trimming took off 4 bases at V and 0 bases at J, with 19 bases between the two ends. This chain's CDR3 is CASSPFRSVQMNTEAFF. The CDR3 nucleotides read TGCGCCAGCAGCCCCTTTCGAAGTGTACAAATGAACACTGAAGCTTTCTTT. Full variable domain (rest looked up from reference TRBV5-1 and TRBJ1-1): KAGVTQTPRYLIKTRGQQVTLSCSPISGHRSVSWYQQTPGQGLQFLFEYFSETQRNKGNFPGRFSGRQFSNSRSEMNVSTLELGDSALYLCASSPFRSVQMNTEAFFGQGTRLTVV.

The gene calls are TRBV28 and TRBJ2-2; the D gene is possibly TRBD1 (6 bases). Germline assignment: CDR1 MDHEN and CDR2 SYDVKM. The V end lost 4 bases, the J end lost 2 bases, and 11 bases lay between the germline ends. The CDR3 is 15 amino acids. CDR3: CASSSGALNTGELFF. CDR3 in DNA: TGTGCCAGCAGTTCAGGGGCACTTAACACCGGGGAGCTGTTTTTT.

The chain carries TRBV4-1 and TRBJ2-1; D remains ambiguous. The germline CDR1 and CDR2 sequences are MGHRA and YSYEKL. V lost 4 bases and J lost 4, with 8 bases in between. The CDR3 extends over 13 amino acids. In DNA form, the CDR3 reads TGCGCCAGCAGCCTAACGACTTACAATGAGCAGTTCTTC. Protein sequence: CASSLTTYNEQFF.